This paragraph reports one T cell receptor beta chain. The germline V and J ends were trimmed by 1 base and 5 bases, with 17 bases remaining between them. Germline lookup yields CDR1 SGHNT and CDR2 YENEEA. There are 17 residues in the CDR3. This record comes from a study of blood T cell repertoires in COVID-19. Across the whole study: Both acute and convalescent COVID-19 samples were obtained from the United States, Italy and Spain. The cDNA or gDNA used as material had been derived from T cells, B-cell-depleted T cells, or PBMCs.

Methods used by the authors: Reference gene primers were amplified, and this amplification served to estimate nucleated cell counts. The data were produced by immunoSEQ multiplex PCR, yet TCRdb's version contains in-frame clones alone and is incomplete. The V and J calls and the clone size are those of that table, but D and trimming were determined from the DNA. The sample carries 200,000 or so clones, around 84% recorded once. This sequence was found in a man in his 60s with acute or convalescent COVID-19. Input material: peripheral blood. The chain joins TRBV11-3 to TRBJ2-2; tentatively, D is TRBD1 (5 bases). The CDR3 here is CASSLVGWGAGTGELFF. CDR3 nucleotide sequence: TGTGCCAGCAGCTTAGTTGGGTGGGGCGCAGGAACCGGGGAGCTGTTTTTT. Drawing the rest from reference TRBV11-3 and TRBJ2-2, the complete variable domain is EAGVVQSPRYKIIEKKQPVAFWCNPISGHNTLYWYLQNLGQGPELLIRYENEEAVDDSQLPKDRFSAERLKGVDSTLKIQPAELGDSAVYLCASSLVGWGAGTGELFFGEGSRLTVL.